This T cell receptor beta chain was identified in a study of blood T cell repertoires in COVID-19. For the study at large: From the United States, Italy and Spain came samples of acute and convalescent COVID-19. T cells, B-cell-depleted T cells, or PBMCs provided the cDNA or gDNA that served as material.

Per the germline V gene, CDR1 is LGHDT and CDR2 is YNNKEL (reference sequence). Trimming took 0 bases from V and 8 from J, leaving 10 bases between them. The CDR3 runs 13 residues. In the authors' workflow: Reference gene primer amplification gave estimated nucleated cell counts. Assay used: immunoSEQ multiplex PCR; TCRdb lists only in-frame clones, some missing. V and J calls and clone size are copied from that table; D and trimming were computed from the DNA. The top ten clones hold approximately 29% of a sample with about 73,000 clones, approximately 84% of them seen once. V gene TRBV3-1 (or the pseudogene TRBV3-2) combines with J gene TRBJ1-2, with a tentative D call TRBD1 (5 bases). The sequenced sample consisted of peripheral blood. The receptor comes from a human donor in a cohort sampled during active COVID-19. CDR3 amino acids: CASSQDRVRGYTF. DNA of the CDR3: TGTGCCAGCAGCCAAGACAGGGTACGGGGCTACACCTTC.